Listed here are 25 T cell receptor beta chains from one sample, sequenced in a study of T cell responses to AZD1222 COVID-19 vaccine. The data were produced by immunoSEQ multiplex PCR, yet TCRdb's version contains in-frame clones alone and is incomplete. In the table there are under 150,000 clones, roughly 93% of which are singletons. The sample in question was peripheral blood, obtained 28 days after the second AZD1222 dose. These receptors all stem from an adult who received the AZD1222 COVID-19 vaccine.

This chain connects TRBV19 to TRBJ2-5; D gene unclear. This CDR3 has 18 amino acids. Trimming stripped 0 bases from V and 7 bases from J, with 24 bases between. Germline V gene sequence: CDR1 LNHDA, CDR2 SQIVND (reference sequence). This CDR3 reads CASSIDWLTGEIIGTQYF. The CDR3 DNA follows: TGTGCCAGTAGTATAGATTGGCTGACTGGAGAAATAATTGGGACCCAGTACTTC. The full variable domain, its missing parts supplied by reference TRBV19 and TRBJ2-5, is DGGITQSPKYLFRKEGQNVTLSCEQNLNHDAMYWYRQDPGQGLRLIYYSQIVNDFQKGDIAEGYSVSREKKESFPLTVTSAQKNPTAFYLCASSIDWLTGEIIGTQYFGPGTRLLVL.

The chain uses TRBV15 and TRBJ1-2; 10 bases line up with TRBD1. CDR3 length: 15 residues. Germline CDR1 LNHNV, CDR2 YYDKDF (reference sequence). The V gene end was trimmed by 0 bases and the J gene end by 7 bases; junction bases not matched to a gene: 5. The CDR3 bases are TGTGCCACCAGCAGAGATATAGACAGGGGGCTTGGCTACACCTTC. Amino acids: CATSRDIDRGLGYTF.

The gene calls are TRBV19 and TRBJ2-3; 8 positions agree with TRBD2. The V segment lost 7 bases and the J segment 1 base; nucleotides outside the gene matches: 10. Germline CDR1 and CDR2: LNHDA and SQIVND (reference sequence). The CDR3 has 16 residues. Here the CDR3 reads CASKRAGVVRTDTQYF. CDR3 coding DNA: TGTGCCAGTAAGCGAGCGGGAGTAGTTCGCACAGATACGCAGTATTTT.

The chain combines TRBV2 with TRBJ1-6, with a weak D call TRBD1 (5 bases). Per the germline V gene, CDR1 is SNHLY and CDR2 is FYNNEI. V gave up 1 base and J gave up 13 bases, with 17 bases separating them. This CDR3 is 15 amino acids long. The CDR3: CASSEGGTVGGPLHF. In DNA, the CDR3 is TGTGCCAGCAGTGAAGGGGGGACCGTCGGGGGGCCCCTCCACTTT.

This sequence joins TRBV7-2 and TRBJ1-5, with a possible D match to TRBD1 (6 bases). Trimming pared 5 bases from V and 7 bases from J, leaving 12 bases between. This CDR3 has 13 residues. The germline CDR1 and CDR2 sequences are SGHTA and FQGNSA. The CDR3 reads CASSEPGQQPQHF. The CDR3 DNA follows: TGTGCCAGCAGCGAACCTGGACAGCAGCCCCAGCATTTT.

The CDR3 reads CASSAEGGGNSGNTIYF. DNA for the CDR3: TGTGCCAGCAGTGCCGAGGGAGGGGGCAACTCTGGAAACACCATATATTTT. The rearrangement links TRBV2 to TRBJ1-3; 7 nucleotides match TRBD1. The CDR3 spans 17 residues. V dropped 4 bases and J dropped 0; count of bases not matched to a gene: 9. Germline V gene data show CDR1 as SNHLY and CDR2 as FYNNEI.

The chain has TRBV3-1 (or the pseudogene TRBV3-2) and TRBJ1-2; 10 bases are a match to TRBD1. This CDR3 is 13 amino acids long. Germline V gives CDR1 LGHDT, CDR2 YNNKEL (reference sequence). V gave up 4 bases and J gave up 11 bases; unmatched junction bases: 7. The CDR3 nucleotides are TGTGCCAGCAGCCTTACCGGGACAGGGGAATACACCTTC. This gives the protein CASSLTGTGEYTF.

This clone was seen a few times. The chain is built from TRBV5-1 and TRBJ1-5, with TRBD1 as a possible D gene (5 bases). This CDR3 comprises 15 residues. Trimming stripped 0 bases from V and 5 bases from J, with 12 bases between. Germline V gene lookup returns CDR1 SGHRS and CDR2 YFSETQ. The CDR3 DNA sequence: TGCGCCAGCAGCTTGGACGGGGCCCGGGATCAGCCCCAGCATTTT. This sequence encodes CASSLDGARDQPQHF.

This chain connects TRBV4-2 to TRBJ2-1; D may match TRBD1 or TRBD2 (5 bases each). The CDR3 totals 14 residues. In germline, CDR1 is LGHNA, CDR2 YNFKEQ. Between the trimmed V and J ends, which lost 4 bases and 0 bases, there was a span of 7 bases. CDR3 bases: TGTGCCAGCAGCCGGGGGAGCTCCTACAATGAGCAGTTCTTC. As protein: CASSRGSSYNEQFF.

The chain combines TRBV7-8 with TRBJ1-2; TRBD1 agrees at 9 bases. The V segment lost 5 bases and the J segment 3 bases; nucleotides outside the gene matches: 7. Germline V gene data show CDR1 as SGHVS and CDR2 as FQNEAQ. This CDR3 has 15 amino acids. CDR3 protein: CASSASGTGHYGYTF. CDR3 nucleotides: TGTGCCAGCAGCGCGTCCGGGACAGGGCACTATGGCTACACCTTC.

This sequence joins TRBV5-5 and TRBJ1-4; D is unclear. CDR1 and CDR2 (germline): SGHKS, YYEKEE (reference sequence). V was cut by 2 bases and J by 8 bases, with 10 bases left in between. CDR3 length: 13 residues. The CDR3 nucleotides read TGTGCCAGCAGCTTTTCTGGGGAGGAAAAACTGTTTTTT. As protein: CASSFSGEEKLFF.

The chain's CDR3 is CASSFGTLSTQYF. The CDR3 DNA reads TGTGCCAGCAGTTTCGGGACTCTTAGTACGCAGTATTTT. V is TRBV12-3 or TRBV12-4 and J is TRBJ2-3, with a tentative D call TRBD2 (6 bases). Between the trimmed V and J ends, which lost 3 bases and 8 bases, there was a span of 12 bases. This CDR3 is built from 13 residues.

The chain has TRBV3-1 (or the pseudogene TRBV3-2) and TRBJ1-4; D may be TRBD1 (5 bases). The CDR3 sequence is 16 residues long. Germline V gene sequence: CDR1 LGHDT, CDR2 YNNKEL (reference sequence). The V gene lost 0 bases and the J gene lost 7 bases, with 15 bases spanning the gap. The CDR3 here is CASSQDKGVRGEKLFF. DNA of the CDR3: TGTGCCAGCAGCCAAGACAAAGGGGTAAGGGGTGAAAAACTGTTTTTT.

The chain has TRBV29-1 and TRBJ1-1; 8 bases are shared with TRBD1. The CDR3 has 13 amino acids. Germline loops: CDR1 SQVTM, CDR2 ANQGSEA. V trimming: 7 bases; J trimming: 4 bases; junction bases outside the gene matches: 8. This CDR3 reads CSATGDGITEAFF. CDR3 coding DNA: TGCAGCGCGACAGGGGACGGGATCACTGAAGCTTTCTTT.

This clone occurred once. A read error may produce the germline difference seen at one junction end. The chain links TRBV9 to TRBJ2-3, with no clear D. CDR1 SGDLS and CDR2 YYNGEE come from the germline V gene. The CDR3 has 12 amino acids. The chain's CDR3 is CASSPSTDTQYF. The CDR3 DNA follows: TGTGCCAGCAGCCCCAGCACGGATACGCAGTATTTT.

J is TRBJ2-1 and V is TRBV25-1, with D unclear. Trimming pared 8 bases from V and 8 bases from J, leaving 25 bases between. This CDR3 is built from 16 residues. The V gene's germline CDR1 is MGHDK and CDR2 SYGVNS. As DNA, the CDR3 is TGTGCCAGCCGGAGCCTCCAACGTGACCAAGGCGATGAGCAGTTCTTC. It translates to CASRSLQRDQGDEQFF.

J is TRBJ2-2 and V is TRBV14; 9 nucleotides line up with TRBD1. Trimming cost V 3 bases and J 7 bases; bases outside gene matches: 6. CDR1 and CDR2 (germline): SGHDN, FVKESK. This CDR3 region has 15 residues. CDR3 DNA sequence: TGTGCCAGCAGCCACAAGGGACAGGGCAACGGGGAGCTGTTTTTT. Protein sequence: CASSHKGQGNGELFF.

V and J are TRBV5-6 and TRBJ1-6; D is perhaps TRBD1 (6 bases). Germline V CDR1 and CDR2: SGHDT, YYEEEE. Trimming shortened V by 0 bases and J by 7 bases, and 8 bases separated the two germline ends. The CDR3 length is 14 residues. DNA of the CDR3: TGTGCCAGCAGCTTGGGGCAGGGGAATTCACCCCTCCACTTT. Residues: CASSLGQGNSPLHF.

This CDR3 is CASSLIGSGANEQFF. CDR3 DNA: TGTGCCAGCAGCTTGATAGGTAGCGGGGCCAATGAGCAGTTCTTC. The rearrangement joins TRBV7-6 to TRBJ2-1, with TRBD2 matching over 8 bases. The junction had 7 bases not matched to a gene; V was cut back by 3 bases and J by 6 bases. This CDR3 has 15 residues. Germline V CDR1 and CDR2: SGHVS, FNYEAQ.

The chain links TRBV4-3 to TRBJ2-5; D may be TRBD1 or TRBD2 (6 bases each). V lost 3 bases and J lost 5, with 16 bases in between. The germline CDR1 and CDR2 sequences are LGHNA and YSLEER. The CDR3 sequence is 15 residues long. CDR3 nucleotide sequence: TGCGCCAGCAGCCAGAGTGGGGGGCAAGGGGAGACCCAGTACTTC. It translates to CASSQSGGQGETQYF.

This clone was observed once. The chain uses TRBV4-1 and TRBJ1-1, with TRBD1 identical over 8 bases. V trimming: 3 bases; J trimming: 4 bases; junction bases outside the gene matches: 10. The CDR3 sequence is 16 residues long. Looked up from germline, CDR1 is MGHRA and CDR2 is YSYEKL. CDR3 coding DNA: TGCGCCAGCAGCCACAGGACAGGGCGAGGGGGCACTGAAGCTTTCTTT. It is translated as CASSHRTGRGGTEAFF.

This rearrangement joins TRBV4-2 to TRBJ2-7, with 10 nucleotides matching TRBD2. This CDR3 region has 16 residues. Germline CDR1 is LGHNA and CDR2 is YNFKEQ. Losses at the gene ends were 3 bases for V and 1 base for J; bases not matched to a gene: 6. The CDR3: CASSQNSGRRSYEQYF. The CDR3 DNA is TGTGCCAGCAGCCAGAATAGCGGGAGGCGGTCCTACGAGCAGTACTTC.

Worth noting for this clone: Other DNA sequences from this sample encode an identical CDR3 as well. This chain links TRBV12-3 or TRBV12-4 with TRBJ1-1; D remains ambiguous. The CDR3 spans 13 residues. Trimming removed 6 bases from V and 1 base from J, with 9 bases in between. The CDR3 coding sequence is TGTGCCAGCAGCTTTCGACAGAACACTGAAGCTTTCTTT. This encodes CASSFRQNTEAFF.

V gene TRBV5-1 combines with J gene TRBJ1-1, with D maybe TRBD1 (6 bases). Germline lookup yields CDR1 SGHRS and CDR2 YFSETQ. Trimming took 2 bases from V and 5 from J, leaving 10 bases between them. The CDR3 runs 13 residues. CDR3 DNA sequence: TGCGCCAGCAGCTTTGGAGGGGGAACTGAAGCTTTCTTT. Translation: CASSFGGGTEAFF. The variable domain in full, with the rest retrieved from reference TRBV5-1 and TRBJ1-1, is KAGVTQTPRYLIKTRGQQVTLSCSPISGHRSVSWYQQTPGQGLQFLFEYFSETQRNKGNFPGRFSGRQFSNSRSEMNVSTLELGDSALYLCASSFGGGTEAFFGQGTRLTVV.

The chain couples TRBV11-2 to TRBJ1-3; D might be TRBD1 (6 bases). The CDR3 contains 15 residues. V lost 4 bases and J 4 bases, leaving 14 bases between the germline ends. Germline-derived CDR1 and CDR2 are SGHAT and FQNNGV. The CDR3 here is CASSYPQGSGNTIYF. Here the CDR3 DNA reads TGTGCCAGCAGCTACCCACAGGGCTCCGGAAACACCATATATTTT.